This T cell receptor beta chain was obtained from a study of blood T cell repertoires in COVID-19. Study at large: Acute and convalescent COVID-19 samples came from the United States, Italy and Spain. Sources were T cells, B-cell-depleted T cells, or PBMCs; the material itself was cDNA or gDNA.

Authors' analysis steps: Counts of nucleated cells, estimated from reference gene primer amplification, were obtained. Libraries were prepared by immunoSEQ multiplex PCR; TCRdb keeps only in-frame clonotypes and omits some of them. V, J and clone size were drawn from that table, and D and trimming were deduced from the DNA. The sample yields a few hundred thousand clones, 65% to 85% seen once. With 4 bases clipped from V and 5 bases from J, the junction kept 3 bases outside the gene matches. This CDR3 region has 14 residues. The germline V gene has CDR1 LGHNA and CDR2 YSLEER. Sequenced sample: peripheral blood. The sequence came from an elderly woman with acute or convalescent COVID-19. This chain joins TRBV4-3 and TRBJ2-1; 9 nucleotides agree with TRBD2. The CDR3 nucleotides read TGCGCCAGCAGCCTATCTAGCGGGAACAATGAGCAGTTCTTC. Its protein is CASSLSSGNNEQFF.